The sequence of this T cell receptor beta chain was determined in a study of T cell responses to AZD1222 COVID-19 vaccine. Study-level background: Whether given at about 4 or about 12 weeks, second doses were pooled.

Assay: immunoSEQ multiplex PCR; the TCRdb copy retains only in-frame clones and omits some. The profile shows 150,000 to 200,000 clones, about 94% of them singletons. Findings and limits, study-wide: Most donors were white British and more were female, and clonal diversity was possibly underestimated. Repertoires were collected only later (after the peak T cell response had occurred).

As concerns this clone: What it binds is not known.

The specimen was peripheral blood, collected on day 0 of AZD1222 vaccination. The sequence derives from an adult in good health.

The CDR3 sequence is CASSYVVAETQYF. The CDR3 DNA reads as TGTGCCAGCAGTTACGTGGTAGCAGAGACCCAGTACTTC. This chain joins TRBV6-2 or TRBV6-3 and TRBJ2-5; D ambiguous. The CDR3 runs to 13 residues. Germline CDR1 reads MNHEY; CDR2 reads SVGEGT. The V end lost 2 bases, the J end lost 4 bases, and 8 bases lay between the germline ends.